Below are 28 T cell receptor beta chains sequenced from a single sample in a study of quantifying T cell responses using KT2 cells. Study at large: TCR alpha and beta constant-region primers primed reverse transcription of RNA.

An oligo carrying a UMI was ligated to the cDNA 3' end. First-round PCR used three to five cycles and beta primers RC1.1 and RC1.2 covering TRBC1 and TRBC2. TCRdb independently ran MiXCR on the UMI-ligation and nested PCR reads; one entry per CDR3 protein. This table holds more than 55,000 distinct CDR3 sequences, 12% found once. What was sequenced was PBMCs spiked with cells of the T cell clone KT2. These receptor sequences come from a human donor.

V is TRBV2 and J is TRBJ1-1; D is unclear. The germline V gene encodes CDR1 SNHLY and CDR2 FYNNEI. Trimming pared 6 bases from V and 10 bases from J, leaving 12 bases between. This CDR3 comprises 11 residues. CDR3 region: CASSRGDAAFF. The CDR3 DNA reads as TGTGCCAGCAGCAGAGGAGATGCAGCTTTCTTT.

There are a few counts of this clonotype. The chain couples TRBV11-2 to TRBJ2-7; TRBD1 matches 9 bases. Germline assignment: CDR1 SGHAT and CDR2 FQNNGV. Losses at the gene ends were 4 bases for V and 3 bases for J; bases not matched to a gene: 1. CDR3 length: 13 amino acids. CDR3 sequence: CASSWGQGYEQYF. The CDR3 DNA reads as TGTGCCAGCAGCTGGGGACAGGGCTACGAGCAGTACTTC.

The rearrangement joins TRBV20-1 to TRBJ2-1, with 11 bases matching TRBD2. Germline CDR1 reads DFQATT; CDR2 reads SNEGSKA (reference sequence). The CDR3 covers 16 residues. V shed 0 bases and J 4 bases; nucleotides not matched to a gene: 5. As DNA, the CDR3 is TGCAGTGCTAGAGATTGGCTAGCGGGGGGATACAATGAGCAGTTCTTC. Its translation: CSARDWLAGGYNEQFF.

This clonotype was recorded a few times. V is TRBV2 and J is TRBJ2-5; no clear D gene. Per the germline V gene, CDR1 is SNHLY and CDR2 is FYNNEI. V was shortened by 7 bases and J by 0 bases, with 9 bases between the two germline ends. The CDR3 totals 13 residues. The CDR3: CASIGPYQETQYF. The CDR3 bases are TGTGCCAGCATCGGACCGTACCAAGAGACCCAGTACTTC.

This clonotype was observed a few times. DNA of the CDR3: TGTGCCAGTAGTGGGTGGTACTCCTACAATGAGCAGTTCTTC. Its protein product is CASSGWYSYNEQFF. The chain uses TRBV19 and TRBJ2-1; unclear D gene. V lost 5 bases to trimming and J lost 0 bases, with 8 bases between them. Per germline, CDR1 LNHDA and CDR2 SQIVND (reference sequence). CDR3 length equals 14 residues.

The rearrangement joins TRBV12-3 or TRBV12-4 to TRBJ1-3, with D unresolved. The CDR3 extends over 14 amino acids. The V and J ends lost 5 bases and 0 bases respectively, with 8 bases between them. The DNA for the CDR3 is TGTGCCAGCAGTACCACAAACTCTGGAAACACCATATATTTT. This translates into CASSTTNSGNTIYF.

There are a few counts of this clonotype. V gene TRBV7-6 combines with J gene TRBJ1-1; D is undetermined. The CDR3 consists of 13 residues. Germline V gene data show CDR1 as SGHVS and CDR2 as FNYEAQ. V was shortened by 10 bases and J by 2 bases, with 14 bases between the two germline ends. As DNA, the CDR3 is TGTGCCACGGGTCGGGGAATTAACACTGAAGCTTTCTTT. Encoded protein: CATGRGINTEAFF.

This clonotype appeared a few times. V and J are TRBV3-1 and TRBJ1-6; 9 bases are shared with TRBD1. Looked up from germline, CDR1 is LGHDT and CDR2 is YNNKEL (reference sequence). The CDR3 length is 15 residues. With V trimmed by 4 bases and J by 9 bases, 7 bases remained unmatched. In DNA form, the CDR3 reads TGTGCCAGCAGCCCTTCCGGGACAGGGACTTCACCCCTCCACTTT. It is translated as CASSPSGTGTSPLHF.

This clonotype was recorded many times. The J gene is TRBJ1-1, the V gene TRBV27; 10 nucleotides agree with TRBD1. Germline loops: CDR1 MNHEY, CDR2 SMNVEV (reference sequence). This CDR3 comprises 15 residues. V gave up 0 bases and J gave up 5 bases; unmatched junction bases: 3. CDR3 sequence (DNA): TGTGCCAGCAGTTTATCACGGGACAGGGGTACTGAAGCTTTCTTT. Translated: CASSLSRDRGTEAFF.

In this sample, this clonotype turned up a few times. The chain couples TRBV12-3 or TRBV12-4 to TRBJ1-2, with unresolved D. Trimming pared 1 base from V and 7 bases from J, leaving 4 bases between. This CDR3 comprises 11 residues. The CDR3 nucleotides read TGTGCCAGCAGTTTAGGTTTTGGCTACACCTTC. Translated: CASSLGFGYTF.

This clonotype came up many times. J is TRBJ2-1 and V is TRBV11-2; the D gene is possibly TRBD2 (5 bases). This CDR3 is 16 amino acids long. Germline V gene sequence: CDR1 SGHAT, CDR2 FQNNGV. V lost 2 bases and J 2 bases, leaving 13 bases between the germline ends. The CDR3 DNA follows: TGTGCCAGCAGCTTATACCTAGCCCAGACCTACAATGAGCAGTTCTTC. Translating it yields CASSLYLAQTYNEQFF.

V is TRBV7-6 and J is TRBJ2-2; the D is unclear. Between the trimmed V and J ends, which lost 2 bases and 2 bases, there was a span of 15 bases. The germline gives CDR1 SGHVS, CDR2 FNYEAQ. This CDR3 comprises 17 residues. The CDR3 region is CASSLRSLMGNTGELFF. CDR3 bases: TGTGCCAGCAGCTTAAGAAGTTTGATGGGAAACACCGGGGAGCTGTTTTTT.

This clonotype was recorded a few times. The V and J genes are TRBV12-3 or TRBV12-4 and TRBJ1-5; tentative D call: TRBD1 (6 bases). V was cut by 1 base and J by 7 bases, with 14 bases left in between. The CDR3 is 15 amino acids. This chain's CDR3 is CASSLDRETWQPQHF. The CDR3 nucleotides read TGTGCCAGCAGTTTAGACAGGGAGACATGGCAGCCCCAGCATTTT.

There are a few counts of this clonotype. J is TRBJ2-1 and V is TRBV5-5, with a tentative D call TRBD1 (6 bases). Looked up from germline, CDR1 is SGHKS and CDR2 is YYEKEE (reference sequence). V was pared by 4 bases and J by 5 bases, with 19 bases between. The CDR3 is made up of 16 amino acids. Here the CDR3 reads CASSLDLGGADNEQFF. The CDR3 DNA reads TGTGCCAGCAGCCTAGACCTAGGGGGTGCAGACAATGAGCAGTTCTTC.

In this sample, this clonotype turned up many times. V usage is TRBV29-1 and J usage is TRBJ1-2; a weak D match, TRBD1 (6 bases). The germline CDR1 and CDR2 sequences are SQVTM and ANQGSEA. The germline V and J ends were trimmed by 6 bases and 4 bases, with 12 bases remaining between them. The CDR3 sequence is 12 residues long. The CDR3 bases are TGCAGCGTCGTCAGGGGAGGCTATGGCTACACCTTC. Encoded protein: CSVVRGGYGYTF.

This chain connects TRBV24-1 to TRBJ2-2; D is perhaps TRBD2 (6 bases). The CDR3 extends over 11 amino acids. The germline CDR1 and CDR2 sequences are KGHDR and SFDVKD. Trimming stripped 9 bases from V and 7 bases from J, with 8 bases between. The CDR3 DNA is TGTGCCACCCGGGGGTACGGGGAGCTGTTTTTT. Translation gives CATRGYGELFF.

This clonotype was counted ten times or more. The rearrangement uses TRBV20-1 and TRBJ2-3, with D unclear. Germline V gene data show CDR1 as DFQATT and CDR2 as SNEGSKA (reference sequence). This CDR3 region has 16 residues. Trimming cost V 0 bases and J 0 bases, with 13 bases left between them. The CDR3 nucleotides are TGCAGTGCTAGAGATTTGAGGAAGTCTAGCACAGATACGCAGTATTTT. It translates to CSARDLRKSSTDTQYF.

This sequence joins TRBV2 and TRBJ1-3; D unresolved. The V end lost 2 bases, the J end lost 8 bases, and 10 bases lay between the germline ends. Germline V CDR1 and CDR2: SNHLY, FYNNEI. The CDR3 extends over 13 amino acids. This CDR3 reads CASSESASHTIYF. The CDR3 DNA reads as TGTGCCAGCAGTGAATCCGCATCGCACACCATATATTTT.

This clonotype appeared many times. V gene TRBV4-1 combines with J gene TRBJ2-7; no clear D. V lost 1 base and J 2 bases, leaving 9 bases between the germline ends. Germline V CDR1 and CDR2: MGHRA, YSYEKL. CDR3 length: 14 residues. The CDR3 reads CASSQGVPPYEQYF. The CDR3, as DNA: TGCGCCAGCAGCCAAGGAGTTCCTCCCTACGAGCAGTACTTC.

The chain employs TRBV7-2 and TRBJ1-5, with 7 bases fitting TRBD1. The CDR3 extends over 17 amino acids. Germline V gene sequence: CDR1 SGHTA, CDR2 FQGNSA. The J segment lost 3 bases and the V segment lost 2 bases, leaving 10 bases of the junction unmatched. For the CDR3, the DNA is TGTGCCAGCAGCTTAATGTCCGGGACAGTCTCCAATCAGCCCCAGCATTTT. Its protein is CASSLMSGTVSNQPQHF.

A few counts support this clonotype. The chain combines TRBV20-1 with TRBJ2-5; tentative D call: TRBD1 (6 bases). The CDR3 loop spans 11 amino acids. Germline V lookup: CDR1 DFQATT, CDR2 SNEGSKA (reference sequence). Trimming removed 6 bases from V and 7 bases from J, with 12 bases in between. The CDR3 protein is CSASLRGTQYF. The CDR3, as DNA: TGCAGTGCCAGCCTCAGGGGGACCCAGTACTTC.

This clonotype was detected a few times. The chain has TRBV5-1 and TRBJ1-2; the D gene is possibly TRBD1 (5 bases). Germline CDR1 SGHRS, CDR2 YFSETQ. V gave up 4 bases and J gave up 1 base, with 8 bases separating them. There are 13 residues in the CDR3. The CDR3 spells CASSADSNYGYTF. Here the CDR3 DNA reads TGCGCCAGCAGCGCAGACAGTAACTATGGCTACACCTTC.

This clonotype was seen a few times. The CDR3 region has the DNA TGTGCCAGCAGCTTTTCTCGCGCCGTTTATGGCTACACCTTC. It encodes CASSFSRAVYGYTF. The V and J genes are TRBV7-3 and TRBJ1-2; D call uncertain. Between the trimmed V and J ends, which lost 3 bases and 5 bases, there was a span of 13 bases. This CDR3 region has 14 residues. The germline gives CDR1 SGHTA, CDR2 FQGTGA.

The chain carries TRBV11-1 and TRBJ2-7; D gene uncertain. Trimming took off 6 bases at V and 2 bases at J, with 11 bases between the two ends. Germline V gene lookup returns CDR1 SGHAT and CDR2 FQDESV (reference sequence). CDR3 length: 13 residues. The CDR3 nucleotides are TGTGCCAGCAGGCCCAGTGAGGCCTACGAGCAGTACTTC. Its protein is CASRPSEAYEQYF.

This clonotype was recorded many times. The chain combines TRBV6-5 with TRBJ1-1, with D hard to call. Deletions cut 5 bases from V and 2 bases from J, with 9 bases between. CDR1 is MNHEY and CDR2 is SVGAGI in the germline V gene. This CDR3 spans 13 amino acids. The CDR3 spells CASSTLGNTEAFF. The CDR3 DNA reads TGTGCCAGCAGTACTTTAGGTAACACTGAAGCTTTCTTT.

The chain is built from TRBV28 and TRBJ2-7, with D possibly matching TRBD2 (5 bases). CDR1 MDHEN and CDR2 SYDVKM come from the germline V gene. Trimming cost V 6 bases and J 0 bases, with 15 bases left between them. This CDR3 comprises 15 residues. Here the CDR3 reads CASSLQLAGSYEQYF. The CDR3 nucleotides are TGTGCCAGCAGCCTTCAGCTGGCGGGCTCCTACGAGCAGTACTTC.

There are many counts of this clonotype. The chain combines TRBV4-2 with TRBJ1-6, with D hard to call. The CDR3 sequence is 16 residues long. The V gene's germline CDR1 is LGHNA and CDR2 YNFKEQ. Trimming left V 3 bases short and J 10 bases short, with 19 bases between. In nucleotides, the CDR3 is TGTGCCAGCAGCCAGAACCCGGGAGAAGACTGGTCACCCCTCCACTTT. Its protein product is CASSQNPGEDWSPLHF.

The chain joins TRBV4-1 to TRBJ2-7; possibly TRBD1 or TRBD2 for D (5 bases each). CDR3 length: 15 residues. The germline V gene encodes CDR1 MGHRA and CDR2 YSYEKL. V shed 1 base and J shed 3 bases, with 13 bases lying between them. CDR3 region: CASSQGGPPRYEQYF. For the CDR3, the DNA is TGCGCCAGCAGCCAAGGGGGACCTCCCCGCTACGAGCAGTACTTC.